This T cell receptor (beta chain) was identified in a study of memory CD4+ T cells and cytomegalovirus serostatus. Study background: Donors were healthy Belgian adults, under 10 CMV seropositive and under 30 seronegative.

CDR1 is SGHNT and CDR2 is YYREEE in the germline V gene (reference sequence). Trimming took 3 bases from V and 0 from J, leaving 10 bases between them. CDR3 length: 16 residues. Per the original data handling: Out-of-frame sequences were removed, leaving 2,204,828 distinct TCRbeta sequences. Here immunoSEQ multiplex PCR was the method, and the copy in TCRdb shows in-frame clones only, minus some. The DNA was the basis for D and trimming; V, J and clone size are from that table. The sample shows 25,000 to 35,000 clones, about 75% of them seen only once. A note on this clone: Its antigen is still unknown.

Single viable CD3+CD4+CD8-CD45RO+ cells were sorted as the memory CD4+ T cells. Serum IgG to CMV pp150, pp28, p38 and p52 defined serostatus. Whole-study results and caveats: Suggested: most of the CMV-linked TCR signature lies in CD4+ memory cells.

The chain recombines TRBV5-4 with TRBJ2-6; possibly TRBD1 or TRBD2 for D (5 bases each). Sequencing input: memory CD4+ T cells from blood. The sequence was obtained from an adult in good health and CMV-seronegative. Some clones in this sample may be carry-over from other donors' samples. The DNA for the CDR3 is TGTGCCAGCAGCTCGGGACGGGTCTCTGGGGCCAACGTCCTGACTTTC. Protein sequence: CASSSGRVSGANVLTF.